This T cell receptor beta chain was sequenced in a study of blood T cell repertoires in COVID-19. Study context: Some COVID-19 samples were acute and others convalescent; all came from the United States, Italy and Spain. PBMCs, B-cell-depleted T cells, or T cells were the source of the cDNA or gDNA that made up the material.

In the original analysis: Amplifying reference gene primers gave estimates of nucleated cell counts. Generated by immunoSEQ multiplex PCR, the TCRdb table keeps only in-frame clones and is missing some. The V and J calls and clone size are taken from that table; D and trimming were inferred from the DNA. The sample has 40,000 to 60,000 clones, more than 65% seen once. The clonotype was recovered from a human donor in a cohort sampled during active COVID-19. The sequenced sample consisted of peripheral blood.

The CDR3 is CASSVRGQGANTGELFF. As DNA, the CDR3 is TGTGCCAGCAGCGTAAGAGGACAGGGGGCGAACACCGGGGAGCTGTTTTTT. The rearrangement uses TRBV9 and TRBJ2-2; 10 nucleotides agree with TRBD1. The CDR3 length is 17 residues. The V segment lost 1 base and the J segment 0 bases; nucleotides outside the gene matches: 3. The V gene's germline CDR1 is SGDLS and CDR2 YYNGEE.